In its sample, the clone carrying this T cell receptor beta chain was seen once. This sample was included in a study of HIV-infected patients and healthy controls. Each CDR3 protein is one row after TCRdb ran MiXCR on the 5' RACE reads. This sample has 70,000 or so distinct CDR3 sequences, with about a sixth found just once. This sequence originates from a human donor in good health. What was sequenced was CD4+ T cells from blood.

The CDR3 DNA follows: TGTGCCAGCAGGGATTGGGGCAGGGCCCAAGAGACCCAGTACTTC. It is translated as CASRDWGRAQETQYF. The chain couples TRBV2 to TRBJ2-5; D is perhaps TRBD1 (5 bases). V lost 6 bases and J 1 base, leaving 15 bases between the germline ends. This CDR3 has 15 amino acids. Germline V gives CDR1 SNHLY, CDR2 FYNNEI.